The T cell receptor (beta chain) under discussion was sequenced for a study of control samples from healthy donors and cancer patients. Trimming pared 7 bases from V and 0 bases from J, leaving 9 bases between. The CDR3 runs 13 residues. Germline assignment: CDR1 SNHLY and CDR2 FYNNEI. Sequenced by immunoSEQ multiplex PCR; TCRdb stores in-frame clones only, minus some. The data contain about 77,000 clones, roughly 92% of them singletons. Sequencing used blood. V usage is TRBV2 and J usage is TRBJ1-1; D unresolved. This TCR was sampled from a woman in her sixties or seventies in good health. CDR3 DNA: TGTGCCAGCAACGTGCTTCTGAACACTGAAGCTTTCTTT. Translated, it gives CASNVLLNTEAFF.